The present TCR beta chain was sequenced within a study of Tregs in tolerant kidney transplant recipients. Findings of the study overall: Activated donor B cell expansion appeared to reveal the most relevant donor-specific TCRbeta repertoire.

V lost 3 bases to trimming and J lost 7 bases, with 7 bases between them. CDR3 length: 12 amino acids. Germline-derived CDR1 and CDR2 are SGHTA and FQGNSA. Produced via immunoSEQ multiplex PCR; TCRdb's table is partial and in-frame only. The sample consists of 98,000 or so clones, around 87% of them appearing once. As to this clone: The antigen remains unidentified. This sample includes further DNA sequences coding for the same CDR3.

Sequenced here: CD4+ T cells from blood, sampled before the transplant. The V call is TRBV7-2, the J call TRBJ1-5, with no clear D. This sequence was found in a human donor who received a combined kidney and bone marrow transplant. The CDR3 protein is CASSFPGQPQHF. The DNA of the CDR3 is TGTGCCAGCAGCTTCCCGGGGCAGCCCCAGCATTTT.